What follows are 10 T cell receptor beta chains derived from one specimen sequenced in a study of CD8+ T cells in alopecia areata. Following extraction, RNA underwent reverse transcription to cDNA, which served as the sequencing template. The data were produced by immunoSEQ multiplex PCR, yet TCRdb's version contains in-frame clones alone and is incomplete. The sample has about 150,000 clones; around three fifths are singletons. The sequences come from CD4+ T cells sorted from blood, collected at week 0. These receptors were collected from a human donor with alopecia areata.

This clone was picked up one time. This chain links TRBV18 with TRBJ1-2, with D maybe TRBD1 (5 bases). CDR1 and CDR2 (germline): KGHSH, LQKENI. Trimming removed 1 base at V and 4 bases at J, with 7 bases between. The CDR3 length is 13 residues. The CDR3 DNA reads TGTGCCAGCTCACCACGGGGGGGCTATGGCTACACCTTC. Amino acids: CASSPRGGYGYTF.

This clone was picked up one time. V is TRBV2 and J is TRBJ2-5; 12 bases are shared with TRBD1. Germline CDR1 is SNHLY and CDR2 is FYNNEI. The trim removed 5 bases at V and 5 bases at J, leaving 6 bases unmatched. This CDR3 region has 15 residues. CDR3 sequence: CASSPGQGAWETQYF. The CDR3 DNA reads as TGTGCCAGCAGTCCGGGACAGGGGGCGTGGGAGACCCAGTACTTC. Drawing the rest from reference TRBV2 and TRBJ2-5, the complete variable domain is EPEVTQTPSHQVTQMGQEVILRCVPISNHLYFYWYRQILGQKVEFLVSFYNNEISEKSEIFDDQFSVERPDGSNFTLKIRSTKLEDSAMYFCASSPGQGAWETQYFGPGTRLLVL.

The chain recombines TRBV6-5 with TRBJ2-7; 10 bases are shared with TRBD1. Losses at the gene ends were 5 bases for V and 2 bases for J; bases not matched to a gene: 3. The length of the CDR3 is 14 residues. Germline-derived CDR1 and CDR2 are MNHEY and SVGAGI. CDR3 bases: TGTGCCAGCAGTCGGGACAGGGGCACCTACGAGCAGTACTTC. Encoded protein: CASSRDRGTYEQYF.

This clone occurred a few times. The chain carries TRBV28 and TRBJ2-1; 7 positions agree with TRBD1. Germline assignment: CDR1 MDHEN and CDR2 SYDVKM. This CDR3 has 15 amino acids. J was trimmed by 2 bases and V by 6 bases; bases with no gene match: 7. The DNA of the CDR3 is TGTGCCAGCAGGGACGACAGGGAACCCTACAATGAGCAGTTCTTC. This codes for CASRDDREPYNEQFF. The variable domain in full, with the rest retrieved from reference TRBV28 and TRBJ2-1, is DVKVTQSSRYLVKRTGEKVFLECVQDMDHENMFWYRQDPGLGLRLIYFSYDVKMKEKGDIPEGYSVSREKKERFSLILESASTNQTSMYLCASRDDREPYNEQFFGPGTRLTVL.

The chain couples TRBV5-6 to TRBJ2-2, with D possibly matching TRBD1 (5 bases). V shed 4 bases and J shed 5 bases, with 9 bases lying between them. The CDR3 is 13 amino acids. CDR1 and CDR2 from the germline V gene are SGHDT and YYEEEE. Here the CDR3 DNA reads TGTGCCAGCAGCCCCCCAGGGACCGGGGAGCTGTTTTTT. Its protein product is CASSPPGTGELFF.

The rearrangement joins TRBV4-3 to TRBJ1-2; no clear D gene. The CDR3 spans 12 residues. V lost 5 bases and J lost 7, with 11 bases in between. Germline V lookup: CDR1 LGHNA, CDR2 YSLEER. The DNA of the CDR3 is TGCGCCAGCAGCTCTCACGATCGTGGCTACACCTTC. This encodes CASSSHDRGYTF.

The chain has TRBV2 and TRBJ2-2, with D unclear. Germline V gene sequence: CDR1 SNHLY, CDR2 FYNNEI. The V and J ends lost 5 bases and 1 base respectively, with 11 bases between them. The CDR3 runs 15 residues. DNA for the CDR3: TGTGCCAGCAGTCCCAGGTACCGGAACACCGGGGAGCTGTTTTTT. Translated, it gives CASSPRYRNTGELFF.

There are a few counts of this clone. The J gene is TRBJ2-1, the V gene TRBV29-1; D gene unclear. CDR3 length: 13 residues. The V end lost 5 bases, the J end lost 1 base, and 9 bases lay between the germline ends. Germline values: CDR1 SQVTM, CDR2 ANQGSEA. CDR3 nucleotide sequence: TGCAGCGTTCTCCTAGAATCCTACAATGAGCAGTTCTTC. It codes for CSVLLESYNEQFF.

The chain combines TRBV6-6 with TRBJ2-6; D is ambiguous. CDR3 length: 12 amino acids. Germline loops: CDR1 MNHNY, CDR2 SVGAGI (reference sequence). The ends were cut back, 5 bases at V and 13 bases at J, with 12 bases in the middle. The CDR3 sequence: CASSDPEGVLTF. The CDR3 DNA reads as TGTGCCAGCAGTGACCCGGAAGGTGTCCTGACTTTC.

The chain uses TRBV7-6 and TRBJ2-5; TRBD1 or TRBD2 may be the D gene (5 bases each). The CDR3 has 18 residues. V was pared by 5 bases and J by 1 base, with 23 bases between. Germline V gene sequence: CDR1 SGHVS, CDR2 FNYEAQ. CDR3 amino acids: CASSLGAQWGNLQETQYF. The CDR3 nucleotides read TGTGCCAGCAGCCTTGGGGCCCAATGGGGGAACCTCCAAGAGACCCAGTACTTC.